This T cell receptor beta chain was sequenced for a study of CD8 T cells in ankylosing spondylitis. Study findings and constraints: Earlier reports found some motif variants in synovial fluid and blood in reactive arthritis. Matched synovial fluid from ankylosing spondylitis patients was reported to be enriched for disease-linked clones.

TCRdb re-derived calls from the 5' RACE reads in MiXCR, one entry per CDR3 protein. The sample lists about 140,000 distinct CDR3 sequences, around 10% occurring once. With V trimmed by 3 bases and J by 12 bases, 11 bases remained unmatched. CDR3 size: 15 residues. There are many counts of this clonotype. Antigen: not known. The sequenced sample consisted of blood, either unsorted or a sorted T cell fraction (not recorded which). This TCR came from a female donor with ankylosing spondylitis or in good health (not recorded which). The chain recombines TRBV12-3 or TRBV12-4 with TRBJ1-4; 9 nucleotides match TRBD1. The DNA of the CDR3 is TGTGCCAGCAGTTTTCAGGGACAGGGAATCGGACAACTGTTTTTT. It specifies CASSFQGQGIGQLFF.